This T cell receptor (beta chain) appears in the sequencing data of a study of T cells in localized non-small cell lung cancer. Study-level results: Overall survival was longer when the density of T cells in the blood was higher.

V lost 8 bases and J 10 bases, leaving 12 bases between the germline ends. Germline-derived CDR1 and CDR2 are SNHLY and FYNNEI. This CDR3 has 11 residues. Profiling relied on immunoSEQ multiplex PCR, and the TCRdb table lists in-frame clones only, not all of them. Of approximately 35,000 clones in the sample, roughly nine tenths were seen once. As for this clone: The antigen is unknown.

V usage is TRBV2 and J usage is TRBJ2-1; D is ambiguous. The receptor was isolated from a man aged 35 to 69 with stage II lung adenocarcinoma. The source was PBMCs, collected before any cancer treatment. Written as DNA, the CDR3 is TGTGCCAGCTTGAGAGTACTCGAGCAGTTCTTC. Its translation: CASLRVLEQFF.